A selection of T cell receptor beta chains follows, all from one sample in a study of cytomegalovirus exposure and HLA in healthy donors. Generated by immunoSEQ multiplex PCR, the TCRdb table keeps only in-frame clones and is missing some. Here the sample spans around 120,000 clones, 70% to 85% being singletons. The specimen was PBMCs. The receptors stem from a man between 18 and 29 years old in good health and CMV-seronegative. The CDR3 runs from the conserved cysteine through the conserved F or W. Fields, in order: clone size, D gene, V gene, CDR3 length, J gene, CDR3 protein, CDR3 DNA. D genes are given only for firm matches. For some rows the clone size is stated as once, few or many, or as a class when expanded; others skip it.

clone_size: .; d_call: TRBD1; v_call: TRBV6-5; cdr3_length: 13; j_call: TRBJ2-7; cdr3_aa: CASGQGDIYEQYF; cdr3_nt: TGTGCCAGCGGACAGGGGGACATCTACGAGCAGTACTTC
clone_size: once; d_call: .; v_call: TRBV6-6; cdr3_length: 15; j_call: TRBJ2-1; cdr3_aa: CASSYSSGSYNEQFF; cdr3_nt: TGTGCCAGCAGTTACTCTAGCGGCTCCTACAATGAGCAGTTCTTC
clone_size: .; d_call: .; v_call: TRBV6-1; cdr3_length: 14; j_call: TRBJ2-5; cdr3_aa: CASSEGGGFETQYF; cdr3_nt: TGTGCCAGCAGTGAAGGGGGAGGTTTCGAGACCCAGTACTTC
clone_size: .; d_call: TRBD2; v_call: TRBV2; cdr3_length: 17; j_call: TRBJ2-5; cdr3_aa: CASSEGLSGGAWETQYF; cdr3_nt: TGTGCCAGCAGTGAAGGGCTTAGCGGGGGGGCTTGGGAGACCCAGTACTTC
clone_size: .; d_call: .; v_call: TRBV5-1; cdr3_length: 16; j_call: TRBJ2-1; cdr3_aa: CASSSEWSSSYNEQFF; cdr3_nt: TGCGCCAGCAGCTCGGAATGGAGTAGCTCCTACAATGAGCAGTTCTTC
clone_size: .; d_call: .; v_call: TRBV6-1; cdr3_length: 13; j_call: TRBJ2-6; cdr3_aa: CASRRVTGDVLTF; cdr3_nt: TGTGCCAGTAGGAGGGTTACAGGGGACGTCCTGACTTTC
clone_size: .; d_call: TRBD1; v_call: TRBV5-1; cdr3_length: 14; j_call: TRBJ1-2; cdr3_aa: CASSSSGGDYGYTF; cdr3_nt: TGCGCCAGCAGTTCCTCAGGGGGAGACTATGGCTACACCTTC
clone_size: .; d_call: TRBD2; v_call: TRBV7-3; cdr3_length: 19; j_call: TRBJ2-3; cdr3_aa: CASSLRLRTSGGEGDTQYF; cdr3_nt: TGTGCCAGCAGCTTACGCCTACGGACTAGCGGGGGGGAGGGAGATACGCAGTATTTT
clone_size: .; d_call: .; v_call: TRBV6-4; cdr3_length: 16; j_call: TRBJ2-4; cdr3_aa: CASTTRQGTSKNIQYF; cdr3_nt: TGTGCCAGCACGACCCGGCAGGGCACGAGTAAAAACATTCAGTACTTC
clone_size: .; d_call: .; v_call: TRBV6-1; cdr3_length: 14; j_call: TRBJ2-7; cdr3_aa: CASRRQVPPYEQYF; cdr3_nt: TGTGCCAGTCGGCGTCAGGTCCCCCCCTACGAGCAGTACTTC
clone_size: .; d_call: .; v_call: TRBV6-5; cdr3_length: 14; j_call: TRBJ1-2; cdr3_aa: CASRKEGFNYGYTF; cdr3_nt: TGTGCCAGCAGGAAGGAGGGGTTTAACTATGGCTACACCTTC